This T cell receptor beta chain was retrieved from a study of cytotoxic CD8 clonotypes in ibrutinib-treated CLL (dated by TCRdb to the early 2020s). Study-level background: In this cohort, 15 patients were treatment-naive and ten to eleven were relapsed/refractory, while some 18 had unmutated IGHV. Partial responses were observed in about 25 patients and complete responses in 2; after a median follow-up of 68 months, remission was maintained in 14 patients and progression was observed in around twelve. On average, each sample yielded roughly 260,000 productive templates and 85,000 to 95,000 productive rearrangements. Of the 90 or so participants in the trial, about 26 had longitudinal samples available. Samples at response were collected after a median of 12 months of treatment, with a range of about 6 to 36 months. Cryopreserved peripheral blood mononuclear cells were collected at three points: before therapy, at response, and at either sustained remission or disease progression. Every remission and progressive disease sample was obtained while ibrutinib was still being received by the patients.

The time point tag for this specimen amounts to: about a year on ibrutinib. Roughly 1.9 micrograms of genomic DNA were extracted from cryopreserved PBMCs for TCR beta library preparation. High-throughput TCR beta sequencing was performed on longitudinal blood samples from CLL patients receiving ibrutinib monotherapy. The patients took part in an open-label, single-center phase 2 trial of ibrutinib monotherapy. In this sample, this clone turned up a few times. Its antigen target is currently unknown. One base away there is no much larger clone; base qualities are not given. Each clonotype received, on average, 10x coverage in deep resolution sequencing performed on a MiSeq, where the target depth lay between 1 in 1 million and 1 in 200,000 T cells. The immunoSEQ hsTCRB Kit was used to generate the TCR beta libraries. The paper's processing steps were these. Data were analyzed with ImmunoSEQ Data Assistant and ImmunoSEQ Analyzer, with V, D and J genes assigned per IMGT definitions. Clonality, which ranges from 0 to 1, was calculated as one minus the normalized Shannon entropy of productive rearrangement frequencies. Only overrepresented clonotypes making up at least 0.05% of each patient's repertoire were included in the public clonotype analysis. About twelve repertoires from age-matched healthy donors, obtained from immuneACCESS, served as clonality controls. TCRdb provides this immuneACCESS table in a form limited to in-frame rearrangements. Some clones are lacking; in checked studies, under half of them reflect an unresolved V gene, and why the rest are absent is not known. D and trimming come from the DNA, and the V and J calls and clone size come from that table. This sample holds 130,000 or so clones; roughly three quarters were observed only once. Around 13% of the sample comes from the top ten.

Study-wide conclusions, independent of this receptor: Baseline clonality was found to be higher than that of age-matched healthy donors and was strongly correlated with circulating CD8+ T-cell counts. Public clonotypes were found to be uncommon and were observed to contract or remain stable during treatment; the increase in clonality was shown to reflect expansion of private clonotypes at ibrutinib response. Clonality increased at ibrutinib response, stayed stable in sustained remission, and fell back toward baseline at progression. Sustained-remission and progressing patients did not have matched sampling times, and lymph node repertoires were not examined.

The source is a human donor with chronic lymphocytic leukemia. This sample comprised PBMCs, obtained after 12 months of ibrutinib treatment.

The DNA sequence is TGTGCCAGCAGTCTAGCGGGAGGGGTGGGCGATACGCAGTATTTT. Its coded protein is CASSLAGGVGDTQYF. The rearrangement joined TRBV28 to TRBJ2-3; TRBD2 lines up with 12 middle nucleotides. From a lookup of the germline V gene, CDR1 and CDR2 are MDHEN and SYDVKM. At the junction V is shortened by 5 bases and J by 6 bases; bases outside the gene matches: 6. From cysteine to phenylalanine, the CDR3 is 15 amino acids long. Only the CDR3 portion is preserved as DNA: 45 bases, with reading frame beginning at the first base.